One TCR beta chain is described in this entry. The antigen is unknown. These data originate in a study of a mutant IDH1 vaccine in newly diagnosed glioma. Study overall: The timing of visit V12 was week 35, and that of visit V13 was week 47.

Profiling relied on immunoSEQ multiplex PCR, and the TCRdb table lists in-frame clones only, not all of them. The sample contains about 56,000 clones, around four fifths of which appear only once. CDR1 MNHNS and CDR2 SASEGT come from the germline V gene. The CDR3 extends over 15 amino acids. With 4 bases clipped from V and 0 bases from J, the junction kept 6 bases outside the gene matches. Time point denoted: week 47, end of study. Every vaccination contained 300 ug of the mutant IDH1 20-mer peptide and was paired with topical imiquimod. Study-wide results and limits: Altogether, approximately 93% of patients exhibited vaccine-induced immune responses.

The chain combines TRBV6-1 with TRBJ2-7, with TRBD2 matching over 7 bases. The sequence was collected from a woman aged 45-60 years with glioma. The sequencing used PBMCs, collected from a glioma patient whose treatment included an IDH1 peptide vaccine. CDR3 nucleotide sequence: TGTGCCAGCAGTGGGGGGGGAGCGGGCTCCTACGAGCAGTACTTC. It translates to CASSGGGAGSYEQYF.